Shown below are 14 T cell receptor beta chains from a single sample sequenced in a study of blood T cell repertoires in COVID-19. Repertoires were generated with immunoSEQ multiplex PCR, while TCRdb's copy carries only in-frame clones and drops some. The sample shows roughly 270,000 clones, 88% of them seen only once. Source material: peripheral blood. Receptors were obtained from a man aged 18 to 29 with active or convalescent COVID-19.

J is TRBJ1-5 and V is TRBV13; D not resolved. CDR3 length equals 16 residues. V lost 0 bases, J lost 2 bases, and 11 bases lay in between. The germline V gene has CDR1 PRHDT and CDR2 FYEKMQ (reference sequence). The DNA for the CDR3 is TGTGCCAGCAGCTTAGGAGGATTCGGGGGCAATCAGCCCCAGCATTTT. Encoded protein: CASSLGGFGGNQPQHF. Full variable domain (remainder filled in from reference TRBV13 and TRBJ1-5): AAGVIQSPRHLIKEKRETATLKCYPIPRHDTVYWYQQGPGQDPQFLISFYEKMQSDKGSIPDRFSAQQFSDYHSELNMSSLELGDSALYFCASSLGGFGGNQPQHFGDGTRLSIL.

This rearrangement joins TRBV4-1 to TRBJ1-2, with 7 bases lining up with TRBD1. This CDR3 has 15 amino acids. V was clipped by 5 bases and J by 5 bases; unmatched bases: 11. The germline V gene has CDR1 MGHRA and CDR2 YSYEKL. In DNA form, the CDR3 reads TGCGCCAGCAGCACCCCAGGGGGGACTTCTTATGGCTACACCTTC. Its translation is CASSTPGGTSYGYTF.

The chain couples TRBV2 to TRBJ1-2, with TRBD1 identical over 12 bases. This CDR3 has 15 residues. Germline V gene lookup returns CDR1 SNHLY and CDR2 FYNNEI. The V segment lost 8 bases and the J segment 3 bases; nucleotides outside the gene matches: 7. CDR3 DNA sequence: TGTGCCAGCGTCCCGGGACAGGGGGCTTACTATGGCTACACCTTC. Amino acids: CASVPGQGAYYGYTF.

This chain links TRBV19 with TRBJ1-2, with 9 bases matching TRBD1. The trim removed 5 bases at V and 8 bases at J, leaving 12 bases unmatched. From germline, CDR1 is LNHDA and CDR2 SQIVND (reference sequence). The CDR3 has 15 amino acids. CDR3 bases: TGTGCCAGTAGTTCCGACCAACAGGGGGCGCGAGGCTACACCTTC. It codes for CASSSDQQGARGYTF. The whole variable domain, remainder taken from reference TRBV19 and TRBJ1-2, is DGGITQSPKYLFRKEGQNVTLSCEQNLNHDAMYWYRQDPGQGLRLIYYSQIVNDFQKGDIAEGYSVSREKKESFPLTVTSAQKNPTAFYLCASSSDQQGARGYTFGSGTRLTVV.

CDR3 nucleotides: TGTGCCAGCAAGCTCGAGCGGGGGCACACAGATACGCAGTATTTT. This gives the protein CASKLERGHTDTQYF. The chain employs TRBV6-5 and TRBJ2-3; 8 bases align to TRBD2. CDR3 length: 15 residues. V gave up 7 bases and J gave up 2 bases; unmatched junction bases: 8. Germline values: CDR1 MNHEY, CDR2 SVGAGI.

The DNA of the CDR3 is TGCGCCAGCAGCCAAGAGGAGGGGATCCAAGAGACCCAGTACTTC. Amino acids: CASSQEEGIQETQYF. The V and J genes are TRBV4-1 and TRBJ2-5, with D tentatively TRBD2 (6 bases). V was shortened by 0 bases and J by 1 base, with 9 bases between the two germline ends. The germline CDR1 and CDR2 sequences are MGHRA and YSYEKL. The CDR3 consists of 15 residues.

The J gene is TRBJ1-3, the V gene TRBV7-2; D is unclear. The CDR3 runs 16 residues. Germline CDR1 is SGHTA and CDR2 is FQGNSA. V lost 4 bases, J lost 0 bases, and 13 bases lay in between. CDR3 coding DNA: TGTGCCAGCAGCTCGCCAGAACTATACTCTGGAAACACCATATATTTT. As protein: CASSSPELYSGNTIYF.

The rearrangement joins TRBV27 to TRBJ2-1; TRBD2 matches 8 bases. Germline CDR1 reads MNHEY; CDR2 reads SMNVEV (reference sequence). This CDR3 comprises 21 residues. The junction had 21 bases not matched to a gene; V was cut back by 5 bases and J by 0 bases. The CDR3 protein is CASSPGTYGGATSSSYNEQFF. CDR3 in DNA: TGTGCCAGCAGTCCTGGGACGTACGGGGGGGCTACCTCTAGCTCCTACAATGAGCAGTTCTTC.

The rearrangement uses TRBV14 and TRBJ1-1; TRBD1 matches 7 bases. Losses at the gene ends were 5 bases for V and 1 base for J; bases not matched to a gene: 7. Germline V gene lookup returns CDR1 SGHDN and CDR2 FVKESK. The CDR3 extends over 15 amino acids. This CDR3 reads CASSLRQGQNTEAFF. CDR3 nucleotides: TGTGCCAGCAGCTTACGACAGGGCCAGAACACTGAAGCTTTCTTT.

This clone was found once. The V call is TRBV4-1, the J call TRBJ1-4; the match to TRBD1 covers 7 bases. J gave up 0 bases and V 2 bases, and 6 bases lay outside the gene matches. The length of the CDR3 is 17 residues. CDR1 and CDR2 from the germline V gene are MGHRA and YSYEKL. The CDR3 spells CASSQPGQSATNEKLFF. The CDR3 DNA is TGCGCCAGCAGCCAACCGGGACAGAGTGCAACTAATGAAAAACTGTTTTTT.

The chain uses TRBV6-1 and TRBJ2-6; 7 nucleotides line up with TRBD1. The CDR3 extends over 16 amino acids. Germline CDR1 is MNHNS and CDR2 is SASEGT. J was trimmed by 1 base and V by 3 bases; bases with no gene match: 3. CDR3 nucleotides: TGTGCCAGCAGTGAGTTGACAGGGTCTGGGGCCAACGTCCTGACTTTC. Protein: CASSELTGSGANVLTF.

In DNA form, the CDR3 reads TGCGCCAGCAGCCAAGAGGAGGGGTTCGGCTATGGCTACACCTTC. Protein product: CASSQEEGFGYGYTF. This chain connects TRBV4-1 to TRBJ1-2; weak D call: TRBD1 (5 bases). V lost 0 bases, J lost 4 bases, and 12 bases lay in between. This CDR3 region has 15 residues. The V gene's germline CDR1 is MGHRA and CDR2 YSYEKL.

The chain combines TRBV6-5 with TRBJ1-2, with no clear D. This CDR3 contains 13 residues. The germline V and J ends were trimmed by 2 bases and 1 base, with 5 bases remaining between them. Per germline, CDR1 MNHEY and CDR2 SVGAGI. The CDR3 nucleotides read TGTGCCAGCAGTTACGACAATAACTATGGCTACACCTTC. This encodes CASSYDNNYGYTF.

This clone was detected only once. The CDR3 spells CASSIDPSGATPQHF. The CDR3 DNA is TGTGCCAGTAGTATAGATCCATCAGGGGCAACGCCCCAGCATTTT. The chain employs TRBV19 and TRBJ1-5; the D gene is possibly TRBD1 (6 bases). The CDR3 sequence is 15 residues long. The V end was cut by 0 bases, the J end by 9 bases, with 15 bases between. Germline CDR1 LNHDA, CDR2 SQIVND (reference sequence).